Listed below are T cell receptor beta chains from one sample, sequenced in a study of breast tumors, draining lymph nodes, adjacent tissues. TCRdb used MiXCR to reprocess the multiplex PCR reads, holding one entry per CDR3 protein. The table lists about 180,000 distinct CDR3 sequences, roughly 35% of them singletons. The sequenced sample was axillary lymph node tissue. The receptors originated from a female donor with breast cancer. Some clones in this sample may be carry-over from other donors' samples. Both conserved end residues are trimmed from each CDR3. The order of the fields is J gene, V gene, D gene, CDR3 protein. The D gene is left open where the match is weak.

TRBJ2-7	TRBV6-1	TRBD1	ASTPAGTGVLYEQY
TRBJ1-2	TRBV3-1	TRBD1	ASSQDIQGFYGYT
TRBJ2-1	TRBV20-1	NA	SARSRTAYNEQF
TRBJ1-6	TRBV19	NA	ASSPGGQLRD
TRBJ1-3	TRBV12-3/TRBV12-4	TRBD1	ASSLTGLLSGNTIY
TRBJ1-6	TRBV19	NA	ASSMGGESSPLH
TRBJ2-7	TRBV5-6	NA	ASSLGGGEQY
TRBJ2-3	TRBV6-1	NA	ASSEWEVSTDTQY
TRBJ1-5	TRBV20-1	TRBD1	SAQGARDQPQH
TRBJ2-7	TRBV7-2	NA	ASSFQGHVSYEQY
TRBJ1-2	TRBV10-1	NA	ALAYGYT
TRBJ2-3	TRBV20-1	TRBD2	SAAGGTSSRTDTQY
TRBJ2-1	TRBV28	NA	ASSLGGEVSYNEQF
TRBJ2-5	TRBV12-3/TRBV12-4	TRBD2	ACSYRGGRQETQY
TRBJ1-2	TRBV5-1	TRBD1	ASSHNRQGAGYT
TRBJ2-1	TRBV2	NA	ASSEFPQNNEQF
TRBJ2-3	TRBV5-1	TRBD2	ASSLVTSGGGTDTQY
TRBJ1-2	TRBV5-6	TRBD1	ASSSQTGYYGYT
TRBJ1-3	TRBV5-1	NA	ASSRQSSGNTIY
TRBJ2-4	TRBV20-1	TRBD2	SAGEGAKNIQY
TRBJ2-6	TRBV5-1	NA	ASSLVSSGANVLT
TRBJ2-7	TRBV29-1	NA	SATTGAYEQY
TRBJ1-6	TRBV5-6	TRBD1	ASSYGTGTADNSPLH
TRBJ2-2	TRBV7-3	NA	ANSYSGIGELF
TRBJ2-7	TRBV29-1	TRBD1	SVRGQNYEQY
TRBJ1-2	TRBV9	TRBD1	ASSVEGQGAIYGYT
TRBJ2-3	TRBV7-9	TRBD1	ASRTGHTDTQY
TRBJ1-2	TRBV10-3	TRBD1	AIREILGQGHYGYT
TRBJ2-1	TRBV9	NA	ASSDVTGRNEQF
TRBJ2-2	TRBV28	NA	ASSLGQVGRGELF
TRBJ2-7	TRBV5-1	NA	ASSLVVEGYEQY
TRBJ2-1	TRBV5-1	NA	ASTNHRVSSSDEQF
TRBJ1-2	TRBV7-2	TRBD1	ASSLYWTGQGGYT
TRBJ2-5	TRBV6-5	TRBD1	ASRPGTDQETQY
TRBJ1-1	TRBV27	NA	ASSLTGWNIEAF
TRBJ2-7	TRBV30	TRBD2	AWAGGTRLLYEQY
TRBJ2-3	TRBV15	NA	ATSRIRAQGNTQY
TRBJ2-1	TRBV5-6	TRBD1	ASRIFSGTGTYNEQF
TRBJ1-1	TRBV6-5	NA	ASQLLHSNTEAF
TRBJ2-1	TRBV9	TRBD2	ASSVDGRGYNEQF
TRBJ1-3	TRBV6-5	NA	ASSYWRQFNSGNTIY
TRBJ2-7	TRBV7-9	TRBD2	ASSLIREGSYEQY
TRBJ2-1	TRBV10-2	NA	ANGGSYNEQF
TRBJ1-3	TRBV4-1	NA	ASSQDGTIGNTIY
TRBJ2-6	TRBV5-1	NA	ASRGVLT
TRBJ2-3	TRBV6-2/TRBV6-3	NA	ASSRRGGTDTQY
TRBJ1-1	TRBV29-1	NA	SAGMGLPNTEAF
TRBJ2-7	TRBV5-1	NA	ASSLLLPYEQY
TRBJ1-3	TRBV7-3	NA	ASSATSGWAAGNTIY
TRBJ1-6	TRBV19	TRBD1	ASRRGQGDSPLH
TRBJ1-5	TRBV12-3/TRBV12-4	NA	ATGLGDSNQPQH
TRBJ1-2	TRBV9	NA	ASSVSGTEIYGYT
TRBJ2-4	TRBV19	TRBD2	ASRLAGGNIQY
TRBJ2-1	TRBV6-2/TRBV6-3	NA	ASSQTRAGEQF
TRBJ2-1	TRBV7-8	TRBD1	ASSLVTGWLSSYNEQF
TRBJ2-7	TRBV29-1	NA	SVLREGQGLGGEQY
TRBJ2-6	TRBV24-1	NA	ATSGGFGANVLT